The following is a TCR beta chain sequence with its context. The antigen remains unidentified. This may arise from a read error, as a much more abundant clone is one base away. These data come from a study of regulatory T cells in long-lasting Graves disease. Study-wide results and limits: TCR diversity was lower in persistent Graves' patients than in newly diagnosed ones.

Regarding time point: persistent/refractory GD, antithyroid drugs over 5 years with positive TRAb. From RNA extracted from PBMCs, the TCR library was made. The guidelines of the American Thyroid Association were the basis for diagnosing Graves' disease. Germline loops: CDR1 MNHEY, CDR2 SVGAGI. This CDR3 is built from 13 residues. iRepertoire HTBI primers and Arm-PCR of CDR3 regions built TCR beta libraries. TCRdb ran MiXCR on the multiplex PCR reads and lists one entry per CDR3 protein. The top ten hold approximately 8% of the sample, which has 450,000 or so distinct CDR3 sequences, about a fifth seen once.

Sequencing used peripheral blood mononuclear cells (PBMCs), obtained when the disease was refractory, from a patient treated with antithyroid drugs. The V and J genes are TRBV6-5 and TRBJ1-5; D gene unclear. The TCR comes from a female donor with Graves disease. The CDR3 loop reads CASSLQRSQPRHF. The CDR3 DNA follows: TGTGCCAGCAGTTTACAGAGATCCCAGCCCCGGCATTTT.